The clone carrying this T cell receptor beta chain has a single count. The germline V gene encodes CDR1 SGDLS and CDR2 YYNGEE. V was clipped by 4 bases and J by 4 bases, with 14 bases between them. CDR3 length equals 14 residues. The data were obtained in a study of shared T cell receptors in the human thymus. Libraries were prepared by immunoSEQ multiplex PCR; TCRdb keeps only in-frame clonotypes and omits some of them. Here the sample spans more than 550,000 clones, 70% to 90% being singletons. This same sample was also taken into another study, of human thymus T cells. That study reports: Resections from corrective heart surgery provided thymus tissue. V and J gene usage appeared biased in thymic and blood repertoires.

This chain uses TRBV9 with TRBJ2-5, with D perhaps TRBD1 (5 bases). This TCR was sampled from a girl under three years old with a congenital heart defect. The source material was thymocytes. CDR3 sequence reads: CASSPRVSPETQYF. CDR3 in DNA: TGTGCCAGCAGCCCCAGGGTTAGCCCAGAGACCCAGTACTTC.